This TCR beta chain emerged from a study of vaccination effects on CD4 cells after COVID-19. As for the study in general: At 16 days and at one week before vaccination, samples were given by two convalescent patients. Findings of the study overall: In the study, convalescent patients were few, and early post-infection timepoints were absent.

There are a few counts of this clone. The antigen remains unidentified. Expansion with viral peptide pools was applied to antigen-specific CD4+ T cells by the ViraFEST assay prior to sequencing. Following a 10-day culture, CD4+ T cells were purified. Convalescent patients had PCR-confirmed SARS-CoV-2 infection between March and December 2020. PBMC cultures contained two million cells per well, about 11 IU/ml IL-2 and around 9.4 ug/ml peptides. Cells had half their medium changed to IL-2 medium on days 3 and 7. Clones were read by immunoSEQ multiplex PCR, and TCRdb kept only the in-frame ones, dropping some. Of around 49,000 clones in the sample, approximately 72% were seen once. Between the trimmed V and J ends, which lost 4 bases and 7 bases, there was a span of 18 bases. In germline, CDR1 is SGHRS, CDR2 YFSETQ. This CDR3 has 15 residues.

This receptor was identified in a human donor who had a prior SARS-CoV-2 infection. The gene calls are TRBV5-1 and TRBJ2-1; possible D gene TRBD2, 5 bases. The starting material was CD4+ T cells from PBMCs cultured with a peptide pool, obtained before COVID-19 vaccination. The CDR3 reads CASSLAGSYGNEQFF. The CDR3 coding sequence is TGCGCCAGCAGCCTGGCGGGCTCGTACGGGAATGAGCAGTTCTTC.